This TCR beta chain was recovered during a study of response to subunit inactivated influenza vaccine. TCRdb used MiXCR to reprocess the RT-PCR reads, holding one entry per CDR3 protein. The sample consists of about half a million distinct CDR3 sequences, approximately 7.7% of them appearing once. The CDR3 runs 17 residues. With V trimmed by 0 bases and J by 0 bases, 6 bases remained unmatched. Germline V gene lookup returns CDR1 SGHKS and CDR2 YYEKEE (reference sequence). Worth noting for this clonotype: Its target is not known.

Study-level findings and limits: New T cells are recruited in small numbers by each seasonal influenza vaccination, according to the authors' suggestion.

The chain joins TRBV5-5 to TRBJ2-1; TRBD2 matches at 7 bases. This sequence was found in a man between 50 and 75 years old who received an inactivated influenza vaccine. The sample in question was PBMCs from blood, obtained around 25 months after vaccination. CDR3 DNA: TGTGCCAGCAGCTTGGGTAGCGGGTCCGCCTCCTACAATGAGCAGTTCTTC. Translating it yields CASSLGSGSASYNEQFF.